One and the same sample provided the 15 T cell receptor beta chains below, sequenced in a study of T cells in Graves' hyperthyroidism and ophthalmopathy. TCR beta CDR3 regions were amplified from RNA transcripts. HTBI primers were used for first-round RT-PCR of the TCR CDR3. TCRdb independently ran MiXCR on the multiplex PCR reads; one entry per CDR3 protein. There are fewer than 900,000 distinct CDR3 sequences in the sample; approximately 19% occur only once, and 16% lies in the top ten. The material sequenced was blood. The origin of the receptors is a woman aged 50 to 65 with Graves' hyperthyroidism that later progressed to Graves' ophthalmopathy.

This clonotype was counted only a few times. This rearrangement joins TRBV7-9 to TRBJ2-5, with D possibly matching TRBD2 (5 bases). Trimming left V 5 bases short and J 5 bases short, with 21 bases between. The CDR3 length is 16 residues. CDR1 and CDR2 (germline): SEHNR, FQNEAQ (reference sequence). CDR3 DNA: TGTGCCAGCAGCACCCGGGGATCTCTCGTTAGTGAGACCCAGTACTTC. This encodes CASSTRGSLVSETQYF.

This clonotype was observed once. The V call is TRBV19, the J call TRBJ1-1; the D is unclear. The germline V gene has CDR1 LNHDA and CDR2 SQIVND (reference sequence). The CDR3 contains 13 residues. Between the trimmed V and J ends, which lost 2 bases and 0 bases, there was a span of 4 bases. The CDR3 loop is CASSIYLNTEAFF. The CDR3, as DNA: TGTGCCAGTAGTATATATCTGAACACTGAAGCTTTCTTT.

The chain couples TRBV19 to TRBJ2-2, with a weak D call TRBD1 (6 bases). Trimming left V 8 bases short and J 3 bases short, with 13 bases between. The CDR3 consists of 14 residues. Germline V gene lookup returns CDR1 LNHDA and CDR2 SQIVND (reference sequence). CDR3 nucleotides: TGTGCCAGTGCTTGGGGGCGCGACACCGGGGAGCTGTTTTTT. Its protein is CASAWGRDTGELFF.

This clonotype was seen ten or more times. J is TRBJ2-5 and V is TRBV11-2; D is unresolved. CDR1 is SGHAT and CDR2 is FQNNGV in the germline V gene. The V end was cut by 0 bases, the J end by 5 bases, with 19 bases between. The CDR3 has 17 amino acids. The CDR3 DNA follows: TGTGCCAGCAGCTTAGATCCAATGGGCCCCATAGGTGAGACCCAGTACTTC. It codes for CASSLDPMGPIGETQYF.

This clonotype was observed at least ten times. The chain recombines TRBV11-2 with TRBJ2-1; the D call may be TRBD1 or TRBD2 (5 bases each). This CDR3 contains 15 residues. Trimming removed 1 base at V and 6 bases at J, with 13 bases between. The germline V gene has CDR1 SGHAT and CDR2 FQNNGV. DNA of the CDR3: TGTGCCAGCAGCTTAGTAGGGGACGGAGCCAATGAGCAGTTCTTC. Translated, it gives CASSLVGDGANEQFF. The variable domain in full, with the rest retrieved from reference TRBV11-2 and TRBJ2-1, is EAGVAQSPRYKIIEKRQSVAFWCNPISGHATLYWYQQILGQGPKLLIQFQNNGVVDDSQLPKDRFSAERLKGVDSTLKIQPAKLEDSAVYLCASSLVGDGANEQFFGPGTRLTVL.

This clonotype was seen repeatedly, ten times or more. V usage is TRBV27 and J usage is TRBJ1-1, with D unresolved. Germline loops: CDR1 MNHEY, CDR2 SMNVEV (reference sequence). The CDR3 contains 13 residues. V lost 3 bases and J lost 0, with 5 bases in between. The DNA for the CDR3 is TGTGCCAGCAGTTTTCGGTTGAACACTGAAGCTTTCTTT. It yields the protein CASSFRLNTEAFF.

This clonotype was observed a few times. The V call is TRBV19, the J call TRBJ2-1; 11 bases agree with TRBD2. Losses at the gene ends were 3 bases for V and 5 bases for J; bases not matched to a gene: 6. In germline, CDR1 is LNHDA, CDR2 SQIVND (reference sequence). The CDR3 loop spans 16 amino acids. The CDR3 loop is CASSIVGTSGHNEQFF. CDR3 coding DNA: TGTGCCAGTAGTATTGTAGGGACTAGCGGCCACAATGAGCAGTTCTTC.

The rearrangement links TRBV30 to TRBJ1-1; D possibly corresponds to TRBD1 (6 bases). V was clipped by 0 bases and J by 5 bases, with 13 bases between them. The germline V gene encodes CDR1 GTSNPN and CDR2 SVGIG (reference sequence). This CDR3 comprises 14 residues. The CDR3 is CAWSVRGFLTEAFF. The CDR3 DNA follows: TGTGCCTGGAGTGTCAGGGGCTTTTTAACTGAAGCTTTCTTT.

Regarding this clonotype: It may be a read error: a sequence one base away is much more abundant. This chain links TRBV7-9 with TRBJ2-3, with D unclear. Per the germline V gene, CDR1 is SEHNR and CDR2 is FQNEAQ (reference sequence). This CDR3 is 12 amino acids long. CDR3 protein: CANSLPPDTQYF. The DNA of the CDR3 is TGTGCCAACAGCCTCCCACCGGATACGCAGTATTTT. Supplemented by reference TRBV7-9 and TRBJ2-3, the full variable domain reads DTGVSQNPRHKITKRGQNVTFRCDPISEHNRLYWYRQTLGQGPEFLTYFQNEAQLEKSRLLSDRFSAERPKGSFSTLEIQRTEQGDSAMYLCANSLPPDTQYFGPGTRLTVL.

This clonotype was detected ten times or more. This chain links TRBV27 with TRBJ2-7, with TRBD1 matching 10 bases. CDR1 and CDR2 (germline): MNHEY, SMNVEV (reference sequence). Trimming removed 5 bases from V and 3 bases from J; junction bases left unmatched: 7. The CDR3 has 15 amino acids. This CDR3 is CASSSRDRGNYEQYF. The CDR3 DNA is TGTGCCAGCAGTAGCCGGGACAGGGGTAACTACGAGCAGTACTTC.

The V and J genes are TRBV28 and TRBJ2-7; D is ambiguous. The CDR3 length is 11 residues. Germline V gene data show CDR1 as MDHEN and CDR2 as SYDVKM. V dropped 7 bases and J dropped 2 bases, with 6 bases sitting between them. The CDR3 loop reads CASTLAYEQYF. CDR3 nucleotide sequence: TGTGCCAGCACCCTGGCCTACGAGCAGTACTTC. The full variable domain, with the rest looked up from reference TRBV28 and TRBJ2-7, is DVKVTQSSRYLVKRTGEKVFLECVQDMDHENMFWYRQDPGLGLRLIYFSYDVKMKEKGDIPEGYSVSREKKERFSLILESASTNQTSMYLCASTLAYEQYFGPGTRLTVT.

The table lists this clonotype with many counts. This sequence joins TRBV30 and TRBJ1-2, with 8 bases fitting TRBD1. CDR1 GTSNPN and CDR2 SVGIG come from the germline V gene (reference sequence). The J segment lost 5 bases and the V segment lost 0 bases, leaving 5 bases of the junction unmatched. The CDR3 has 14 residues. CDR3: CAWSVRQGAYGYTF. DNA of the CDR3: TGTGCCTGGAGTGTAAGGCAGGGGGCATATGGCTACACCTTC.

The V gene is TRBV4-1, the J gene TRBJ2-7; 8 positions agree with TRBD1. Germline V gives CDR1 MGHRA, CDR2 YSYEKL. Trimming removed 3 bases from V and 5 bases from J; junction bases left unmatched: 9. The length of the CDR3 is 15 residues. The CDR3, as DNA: TGCGCCAGCAGCCATTTGGGACAGGCGAGCAACGAGCAGTACTTC. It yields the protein CASSHLGQASNEQYF.

The CDR3 nucleotides read TGTGCCAGCAGTAATTTCGCTGAGACCCAGTACTTC. The encoded protein is CASSNFAETQYF. The V and J genes are TRBV5-5 and TRBJ2-5; D remains ambiguous. Trimming pared 5 bases from V and 5 bases from J, leaving 10 bases between. Looked up from germline, CDR1 is SGHKS and CDR2 is YYEKEE (reference sequence). The CDR3 runs 12 residues.

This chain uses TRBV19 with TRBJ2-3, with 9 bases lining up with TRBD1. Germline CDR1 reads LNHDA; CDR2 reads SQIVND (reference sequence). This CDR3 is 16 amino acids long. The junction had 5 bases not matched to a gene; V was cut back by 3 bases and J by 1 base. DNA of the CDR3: TGTGCCAGTAGTATGATTCGGGACAGGGGCACAGATACGCAGTATTTT. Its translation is CASSMIRDRGTDTQYF.